This T cell receptor (beta chain) is drawn from a study of shared clonotypes between healthy human individuals. Sequencing was performed with immunoSEQ multiplex PCR; in TCRdb, only in-frame clones are kept and a portion is missing. The sample contains around 2.3 million clones, approximately 96% of which appear only once. The germline V gene has CDR1 LNHDA and CDR2 SQIVND (reference sequence). The CDR3 totals 15 residues. V was pared by 5 bases and J by 8 bases, with 4 bases of the junction left unmatched. Free of recent acute infections or vaccinations, the donors were healthy HIV-negative adults. J is TRBJ2-1 and V is TRBV19; 15 positions agree with TRBD2. Material for sequencing was naive CD4+ T cells sorted from blood. Subset in this sample: CD45RA+ positively selected. The clonotype originates from a young man in good health. Here the CDR3 reads CASSGLAGGLYEQFF. The CDR3 nucleotides read TGTGCCAGTAGTGGACTAGCGGGGGGGCTTTATGAGCAGTTCTTC.